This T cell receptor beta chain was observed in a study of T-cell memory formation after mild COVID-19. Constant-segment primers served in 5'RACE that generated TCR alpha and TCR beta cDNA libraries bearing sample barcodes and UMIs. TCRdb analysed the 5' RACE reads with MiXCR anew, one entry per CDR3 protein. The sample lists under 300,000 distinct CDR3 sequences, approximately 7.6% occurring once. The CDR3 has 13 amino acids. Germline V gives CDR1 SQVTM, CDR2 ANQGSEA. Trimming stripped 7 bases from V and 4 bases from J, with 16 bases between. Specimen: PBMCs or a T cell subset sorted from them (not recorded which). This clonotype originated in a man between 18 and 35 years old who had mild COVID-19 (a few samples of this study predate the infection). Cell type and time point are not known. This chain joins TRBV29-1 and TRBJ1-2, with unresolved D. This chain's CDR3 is CSAERAGFYGYTF. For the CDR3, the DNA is TGCAGCGCCGAAAGGGCGGGTTTCTATGGCTACACCTTC.